This T cell receptor beta chain came from a study of blood T cell repertoires in COVID-19 (TCRdb year 2020). As for the study more broadly: Collaborator samples came from the United States, Italy and Spain and covered acute and convalescent phases of COVID-19. Deeply sampled blood TCRbeta repertoires from subjects exposed to, actively infected with, or recovered from COVID-19 were included in the dataset. Samples were obtained from the ongoing ImmuneRACE study (first 160 participants) and from over 1,000 subjects provided by 6 global collaborators. A de-identified subject ID, COVID-19 status, age in years and sex were almost always included in the sample metadata. The prospective study material was composed of cDNA or gDNA derived from T cells, B-cell-depleted T cells, or PBMCs. Where available, HLA class I and class II types were taken from metadata supplied by the sample provider and were not determined by assay-based typing. The repertoires were released in a freely available public database meant as a resource for research on the immune response to SARS-CoV-2. On the study overall, not on this receptor specifically: The quantity of clinical and demographic metadata differed by source and by participant and was supplied without curation.

Concerning this clone itself: Its antigen is still unknown. No qualities accompany the bases; no much larger clone lies one base away.

Samples from volunteer blood donors who had recovered from COVID-19 were contributed by a second Seattle source. Whole blood was collected in K2EDTA tubes by collaborating institutions according to the institutions' own protocols. For TCRbeta analysis, collaborator samples were shipped as frozen whole blood, as isolated PBMCs, or as DNA extracted from either sample type. TCRbeta CDR3 regions were amplified from genomic DNA by means of the immunoSEQ Assay, a bias-controlled multiplex PCR. On the authors' methods: The number of nucleated cells in each sample was estimated by amplification of reference gene primers within the assay. Sequence reads were collapsed and filtered to measure the absolute abundance of every unique TCRbeta CDR3 rearrangement. For each sample, productive Simpson clonality was calculated by taking the square root of Simpson's diversity index across productive rearrangements. TCRdb took this table from immuneACCESS and kept in-frame rearrangements with V and J called. Such tables lack part of the clones; where checked against another copy, unresolved V genes explain under half of the gap, and the rest is unexplained. The V and J calls and clone size come from that table; D and trimming were worked out from the DNA. This sample lists some 290,000 clones; over 80% were detected once. Jointly, the top ten make up about 4.3% of the sample.

Via the germline V gene, CDR1 is MNHEY and CDR2 SVGAGI. The CDR3 covers 11 residues, taking in both the cysteine and the phenylalanine. The DNA shown is the 33-base CDR3, in frame from base 1. V and J lose 7 bases and 2 bases, and a span of 6 bases separates them. This sequence originates from a man in his fifties or sixties who had recovered from COVID-19. The chain uses TRBV6-5 and TRBJ2-7, with the D segment identity uncertain. The sequenced sample consisted of peripheral blood. The CDR3 protein sequence reads: CASTGTYEQYF. The base sequence is TGTGCCAGCACCGGTACCTACGAGCAGTACTTC.